This TCR beta chain was retrieved from a study of post-analysis software for immune sequencing data. Study-wide context: Some patients lacked subtype; others had relapsing-remitting, secondary progressive or progressive-relapsing disease. Whole-study results and caveats: When the samples were clustered directly with F measure, those that had been prepared in the same batch showed strong co-clustering. Controls' normalized Chao1 diversity significantly exceeded that of multiple sclerosis patients.

Prepared libraries of TCR beta cDNA carried unique molecular identifiers. Between roughly 1 and 10 million T cells gave rise to some 520,000 cDNA molecules. TCRdb passed the PCR reads through MiXCR, listing each CDR3 protein once. The sample gives a few hundred thousand distinct CDR3 sequences, roughly 45% of which show up once; about an eighth is in the top ten. Worth noting for this clonotype: Its cognate antigen is unknown.

Sequenced: blood. The clonotype comes from a girl aged 10 to 17 with multiple sclerosis.

CDR3 sequence: CASSSALRVSNEKLFF. In nucleotides, the CDR3 is TGTGCCAGCAGCTCCGCCCTTCGCGTTTCTAATGAAAAACTGTTTTTT. The chain uses TRBV7-9 and TRBJ1-4; D gene ambiguous. V shed 4 bases and J shed 3 bases, with 15 bases lying between them. Germline V gene lookup returns CDR1 SEHNR and CDR2 FQNEAQ (reference sequence). The CDR3 extends over 16 amino acids.